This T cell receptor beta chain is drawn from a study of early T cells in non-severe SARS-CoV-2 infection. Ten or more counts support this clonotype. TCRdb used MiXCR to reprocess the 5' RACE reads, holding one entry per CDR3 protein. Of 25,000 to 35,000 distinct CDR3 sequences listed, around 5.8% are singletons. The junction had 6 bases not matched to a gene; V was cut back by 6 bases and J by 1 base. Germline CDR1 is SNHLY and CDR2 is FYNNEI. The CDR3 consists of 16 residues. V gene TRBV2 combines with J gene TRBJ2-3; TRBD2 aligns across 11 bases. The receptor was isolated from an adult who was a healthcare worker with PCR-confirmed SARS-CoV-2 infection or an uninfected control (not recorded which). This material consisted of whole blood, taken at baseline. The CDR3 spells CASRDGTSGGTDTQYF. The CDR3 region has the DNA TGTGCCAGCAGGGACGGGACTAGCGGTGGCACAGATACGCAGTATTTT. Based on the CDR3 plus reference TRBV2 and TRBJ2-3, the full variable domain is EPEVTQTPSHQVTQMGQEVILRCVPISNHLYFYWYRQILGQKVEFLVSFYNNEISEKSEIFDDQFSVERPDGSNFTLKIRSTKLEDSAMYFCASRDGTSGGTDTQYFGPGTRLTVL.